This TCR beta chain was retrieved from a study of tissue T cells after allogeneic stem cell transplantation. Time point specified: mouse harvest day 7 after allogeneic transplant. Each mouse received 10^7 T-cell-depleted marrow cells plus 10^6 splenic CD5+ T cells by tail vein. Mice had MHC-mismatched B6 into BALB/c GVHD, sampled day 7 or 14. Germline values: CDR1 KGHPV, CDR2 FQNQEV (reference sequence). The V end lost 4 bases, the J end lost 0 bases, and 6 bases lay between the germline ends. This CDR3 spans 13 amino acids. Remarks on this clone: The listed genes are named as in mouse. The DNA ends 1 residue before the CDR3 does, and the rest of the CDR3 is filled in from the germline J gene.

The data were produced by immunoSEQ multiplex PCR, yet TCRdb's version contains in-frame clones alone and is incomplete. Of approximately 6,200 clones in the sample, about 50% were seen once. This sequence originates from a female BALB/c mouse given C57BL/6 T cells with graft-versus-host disease after an allogeneic hematopoietic cell transplant. Material: skin. The chain is built from TRBV26 and TRBJ1-1, with D perhaps matching TRBD1 (5 bases). The sequenced CDR3 bases are TGTGCCAGCAGTCGGGGGACAAACACAGAAGTCTTC. Protein product: CASSRGTNTEVF. The full CDR3 is CASSRGTNTEVFF.